The 25 T cell receptor beta chains in this list originate from one sample, sequenced in a study of blood T cell repertoires in COVID-19 (dated by TCRdb to between 2020 and 2021). The library came from the immunoSEQ multiplex PCR assay. The table was pulled from immuneACCESS by TCRdb, which kept in-frame rearrangements only. Such tables lose some clones; where checked, under half of the loss comes from unresolved V genes, and the rest has no known cause. Recorded for this sample are 52,000 or so clones; around 84% of them occurred a single time. About a sixth of the sample belongs to the ten largest clones. What was sequenced was peripheral blood. The receptor set was obtained from a man in his sixties or seventies with active COVID-19.

The chain links TRBV7-2 to TRBJ2-7; D remains ambiguous. Germline V gene lookup returns CDR1 SGHTA and CDR2 FQGNSA. The CDR3 totals 12 residues. Trimming removed 5 bases at V and 2 bases at J, with 7 bases between. DNA of the CDR3: TGTGCCAGCAGCCGCACACCCTACGAGCAGTACTTC. Translated, it gives CASSRTPYEQYF.

V is TRBV11-2 and J is TRBJ2-5; possibly TRBD1 for D (5 bases). Germline loops: CDR1 SGHAT, CDR2 FQNNGV. The V end was cut by 1 base, the J end by 3 bases, with 9 bases between. The CDR3 extends over 14 amino acids. CDR3 bases: TGTGCCAGCAGCTTAGCAGGCAGGGAAGAGACCCAGTACTTC. This codes for CASSLAGREETQYF. The full variable domain, rest sourced from reference TRBV11-2 and TRBJ2-5, is EAGVAQSPRYKIIEKRQSVAFWCNPISGHATLYWYQQILGQGPKLLIQFQNNGVVDDSQLPKDRFSAERLKGVDSTLKIQPAKLEDSAVYLCASSLAGREETQYFGPGTRLLVL.

V usage is TRBV27 and J usage is TRBJ1-2; possibly TRBD1 for D (6 bases). Deletions cut 3 bases from V and 0 bases from J, with 11 bases between. There are 15 residues in the CDR3. Germline CDR1 MNHEY, CDR2 SMNVEV (reference sequence). The CDR3 loop reads CASSLTGLANYGYTF. CDR3 DNA sequence: TGTGCCAGCAGTTTGACAGGACTAGCTAACTATGGCTACACCTTC.

The chain recombines TRBV18 with TRBJ2-1; tentative D call: TRBD2 (5 bases). The germline gives CDR1 KGHSH, CDR2 LQKENI. Trimming shortened V by 3 bases and J by 0 bases, and 6 bases separated the two germline ends. This CDR3 has 14 residues. The CDR3: CASSPDFSYNEQFF. CDR3 nucleotide sequence: TGTGCCAGCTCACCGGACTTCTCCTACAATGAGCAGTTCTTC.

This chain links TRBV19 with TRBJ1-2, with a weak D call TRBD1 (6 bases). V gave up 5 bases and J gave up 8 bases, with 18 bases separating them. The CDR3 runs to 14 residues. Germline V CDR1 and CDR2: LNHDA, SQIVND (reference sequence). DNA for the CDR3: TGTGCCAGTAGTGCCAGGTACAACAGGGTCGGCTACACCTTC. Translation: CASSARYNRVGYTF.

This chain joins TRBV9 and TRBJ2-1, with a tentative D call TRBD2 (5 bases). Germline values: CDR1 SGDLS, CDR2 YYNGEE. The CDR3 sequence is 15 residues long. V gave up 1 base and J gave up 2 bases, with 10 bases separating them. The CDR3 spells CASSVSGRPYNEQFF. Here the CDR3 DNA reads TGTGCCAGCAGCGTAAGTGGGAGACCCTACAATGAGCAGTTCTTC.

The chain combines TRBV7-2 with TRBJ2-3; D remains unclear. The V end was cut by 6 bases, the J end by 2 bases, with 12 bases between. This CDR3 region has 14 residues. Germline V gives CDR1 SGHTA, CDR2 FQGNSA. The CDR3 DNA follows: TGTGCCAGCAGGGAAGAGGCATTCACAGATACGCAGTATTTT. Amino acids: CASREEAFTDTQYF.

The rearrangement links TRBV10-3 to TRBJ2-1; a weak D match, TRBD2 (5 bases). Trimming shortened V by 6 bases and J by 8 bases, and 11 bases separated the two germline ends. CDR3 length equals 12 residues. Germline V gene lookup returns CDR1 ENHRY and CDR2 SYGVKD. CDR3 coding DNA: TGTGCCATCAGGTCCATGCGGGATGAGCAGTTCTTC. Its translation is CAIRSMRDEQFF.

This clone was observed a few times. This sequence joins TRBV11-3 and TRBJ2-4; 9 bases agree with TRBD1. The CDR3 is 16 amino acids. Losses at the gene ends were 5 bases for V and 3 bases for J; bases not matched to a gene: 8. Germline V gene sequence: CDR1 SGHNT, CDR2 YENEEA. DNA for the CDR3: TGTGCCAGCAGCCCCGGACAGGGGATGGGCAAAAACATTCAGTACTTC. Amino acid sequence: CASSPGQGMGKNIQYF. The full variable domain, with the rest looked up from reference TRBV11-3 and TRBJ2-4, is EAGVVQSPRYKIIEKKQPVAFWCNPISGHNTLYWYLQNLGQGPELLIRYENEEAVDDSQLPKDRFSAERLKGVDSTLKIQPAELGDSAVYLCASSPGQGMGKNIQYFGAGTRLSVL.

The rearrangement links TRBV7-9 to TRBJ1-1, with D tentatively TRBD1 (5 bases). V lost 6 bases and J lost 6, with 11 bases in between. Germline loops: CDR1 SEHNR, CDR2 FQNEAQ (reference sequence). The CDR3 extends over 12 amino acids. CDR3 residues: CASSQGTSEAFF. CDR3 in DNA: TGTGCCAGCAGTCAGGGTACCTCTGAAGCTTTCTTT.

This rearrangement joins TRBV6-2 or TRBV6-3 to TRBJ2-5; 8 nucleotides line up with TRBD1. This CDR3 is 14 amino acids long. The ends lost 4 bases at V and 5 bases at J; junction bases unmatched: 6. Germline CDR1 and CDR2: MNHEY and SVGEGT. The CDR3 bases are TGTGCCAGCAGTTTACGACAGGGGTCGGAGACCCAGTACTTC. This sequence encodes CASSLRQGSETQYF.

CDR3 bases: TGCGCAGGTTTTTTTGGAAACACCATATATTTT. It specifies CAGFFGNTIYF. The chain is built from TRBV29-1 and TRBJ1-3; no reliable D call. CDR1 SQVTM and CDR2 ANQGSEA come from the germline V gene. This CDR3 contains 11 residues.

The gene calls are TRBV1 and TRBJ2-7; the listed D gene, TRBD2, was not tested against the DNA. TRBV1 is labeled a pseudogene. The CDR3 covers 14 residues. The CDR3 reads CTSSLNVTSYEQYF. The CDR3 DNA is TGCACCAGCAGCCTAAACGTGACTAGCTACGAGCAGTACTTC.

The chain employs TRBV5-5 and TRBJ2-5; D perhaps matches TRBD1 (6 bases). Trimming removed 4 bases at V and 2 bases at J, with 15 bases between. Germline loops: CDR1 SGHKS, CDR2 YYEKEE (reference sequence). There are 15 residues in the CDR3. In DNA, the CDR3 is TGTGCCAGCAGCCAATCACCACAGGGTCAAGAGACCCAGTACTTC. Translation: CASSQSPQGQETQYF.

The V and J genes are TRBV18 and TRBJ2-1, with D perhaps TRBD1 (7 bases). Germline V CDR1 and CDR2: KGHSH, LQKENI. The CDR3 is 15 residues long. The V and J ends lost 3 bases and 5 bases respectively, with 14 bases between them. CDR3 residues: CASSPAGQSNNEQFF. The CDR3 coding sequence is TGTGCCAGCTCACCGGCGGGACAGAGTAACAATGAGCAGTTCTTC.

V is TRBV15 and J is TRBJ2-3; 9 bases match TRBD1. Germline lookup yields CDR1 LNHNV and CDR2 YYDKDF (reference sequence). The V and J ends lost 0 bases and 4 bases, in that order; junction bases with no gene match: 2. This CDR3 region has 15 residues. The CDR3 coding sequence is TGTGCCACCAGCAGAGAGGGACAGGGTGCAGATACGCAGTATTTT. This gives the protein CATSREGQGADTQYF. The full variable domain, rest sourced from reference TRBV15 and TRBJ2-3, is DAMVIQNPRYQVTQFGKPVTLSCSQTLNHNVMYWYQQKSSQAPKLLFHYYDKDFNNEADTPDNFQSRRPNTSFCFLDIRSPGLGDTAMYLCATSREGQGADTQYFGPGTRLTVL.

The V gene is TRBV18, the J gene TRBJ2-2; TRBD2 might be the D (5 bases). This CDR3 has 15 residues. Per the germline V gene, CDR1 is KGHSH and CDR2 is LQKENI. V was trimmed by 1 base and J by 6 bases, leaving 12 bases between them. The CDR3 loop is CASSPRLAGSGELFF. CDR3 in DNA: TGTGCCAGCTCACCACGGCTAGCCGGCTCCGGGGAGCTGTTTTTT.

The table lists this clone with a count of one. V and J are TRBV18 and TRBJ2-5, with 7 nucleotides matching TRBD2. The CDR3 runs 16 residues. Germline trimming cut 3 bases from V and 7 bases from J; bases unmatched to any gene: 14. CDR1 is KGHSH, CDR2 LQKENI, per germline. The CDR3: CASSPGRGLVVGTQYF. The CDR3 DNA reads as TGTGCCAGCTCACCGGGGAGGGGCCTGGTCGTTGGGACCCAGTACTTC. Looking up the rest from reference TRBV18 and TRBJ2-5 gives the full variable domain: NAGVMQNPRHLVRRRGQEARLRCSPMKGHSHVYWYRQLPEEGLKFMVYLQKENIIDESGMPKERFSAEFPKEGPSILRIQQVVRGDSAAYFCASSPGRGLVVGTQYFGPGTRLLVL.

This clone was observed a single time. The genes are TRBV19 and TRBJ2-1; 9 positions agree with TRBD2. Trimming removed 7 bases from V and 6 bases from J; junction bases left unmatched: 7. CDR3 length: 14 residues. Germline V CDR1 and CDR2: LNHDA, SQIVND (reference sequence). The CDR3 sequence: CASNFGGGGNEQFF. In nucleotides, the CDR3 is TGTGCCAGTAATTTCGGCGGGGGGGGCAATGAGCAGTTCTTC.

The chain recombines TRBV5-4 with TRBJ2-1; 16 nucleotides line up with TRBD2. V lost 6 bases and J lost 10; bases outside the gene matches: 10. The CDR3 length is 16 residues. CDR1 is SGHNT, CDR2 YYREEE, per germline (reference sequence). Here the CDR3 reads CASKSAGTSGRGEQFF. The CDR3 DNA reads TGTGCCAGCAAATCGGCAGGGACTAGCGGGAGGGGAGAGCAGTTCTTC.

The chain has TRBV9 and TRBJ2-1; 9 bases are shared with TRBD2. The CDR3 is 16 residues long. The J segment lost 5 bases and the V segment lost 4 bases, leaving 10 bases of the junction unmatched. Per germline, CDR1 SGDLS and CDR2 YYNGEE. CDR3 in amino acids: CASSPPGSGSNNEQFF. In DNA form, the CDR3 reads TGTGCCAGCAGCCCGCCTGGTAGCGGGAGCAACAATGAGCAGTTCTTC. The entire variable domain, with the rest obtained from reference TRBV9 and TRBJ2-1, is as follows: DSGVTQTPKHLITATGQRVTLRCSPRSGDLSVYWYQQSLDQGLQFLIQYYNGEERAKGNILERFSAQQFPDLHSELNLSSLELGDSALYFCASSPPGSGSNNEQFFGPGTRLTVL.

This chain joins TRBV7-6 and TRBJ2-3; 10 positions match TRBD1. Trimming cost V 5 bases and J 0 bases; bases outside gene matches: 8. CDR1 SGHVS and CDR2 FNYEAQ come from the germline V gene. The CDR3 totals 17 residues. The DNA of the CDR3 is TGTGCCAGCAGCGTCAGGGGGACAGGGGCTAGCACAGATACGCAGTATTTT. Its translation: CASSVRGTGASTDTQYF.

The chain is built from TRBV4-3 and TRBJ2-3; D ambiguous. The germline gives CDR1 LGHNA, CDR2 YSLEER. V lost 0 bases and J lost 2, with 6 bases in between. The CDR3 spans 14 residues. The CDR3 nucleotides are TGCGCCAGCAGCCAAGATCCAAACACAGATACGCAGTATTTT. As protein: CASSQDPNTDTQYF.

The J gene is TRBJ2-3, the V gene TRBV5-4; D is unclear. Trimming cost V 3 bases and J 3 bases, with 5 bases left between them. Germline CDR1 SGHNT, CDR2 YYREEE (reference sequence). The CDR3 is 12 amino acids. CDR3 amino acids: CASSSGTDTQYF. CDR3 nucleotides: TGTGCCAGCAGCTCCGGGACAGATACGCAGTATTTT.

Only one count was recorded for this clone. The V and J genes are TRBV5-1 and TRBJ1-3, with 9 bases identical to TRBD1. The CDR3 consists of 16 residues. Germline V gene data show CDR1 as SGHRS and CDR2 as YFSETQ. Unmatched junction bases numbered 3, after V lost 2 bases and J lost 0 bases. CDR3 loop: CASSFTGGGSGNTIYF. The CDR3 DNA reads TGCGCCAGCAGCTTTACAGGGGGCGGCTCTGGAAACACCATATATTTT.